The clone carrying this TCR beta chain is judged medium-sized. Its target is not known. Treatment here: 15 Gy SBRT to primary tumor, nephrectomy 4 weeks later. Sequencing was performed with immunoSEQ multiplex PCR; in TCRdb, only in-frame clones are kept and a portion is missing. Among several thousand clones listed, about 60% were seen once. The sample belongs to a study of radiation and T cells in renal cell carcinoma. General observations from the study: Tumor samples were small regions of around 0.91 g.

CDR1 and CDR2 (germline): SGHTA, FQGNSA. V lost 5 bases, J lost 2 bases, and 6 bases lay in between. The CDR3 runs 12 residues. This TCR was recovered from a man aged 55 to 69 with renal cell carcinoma. V gene TRBV7-2 combines with J gene TRBJ1-1; no reliable D call. The input for sequencing was tumor tissue, taken from a patient whose treatment included radiotherapy and nephrectomy. The CDR3 DNA reads TGTGCCAGCAGCGCTCGTAACACTGAAGCTTTCTTT. Encoded protein: CASSARNTEAFF.